Listed below are T cell receptor beta chains from one sample, sequenced in a study of blood T cell repertoires in COVID-19. Only in-frame clones appear in the TCRdb table, and some are missing; sequencing was by immunoSEQ multiplex PCR. This table holds about 330,000 clones, about 83% found once. Sequencing was done on a sample of peripheral blood. The source is a woman in her forties or fifties with acute or convalescent COVID-19. The CDR3 runs from the conserved cysteine through the conserved F or W. A D gene is named only where the DNA matches it firmly. Part of the rows lack a size; the others show once, few, many or a class for expanded clones.

J gene,D gene,V gene,clone size,CDR3 protein,CDR3 DNA
TRBJ2-7,TRBD2,TRBV14,many,CASRPSGSTYEQYF,TGTGCCAGCCGACCTAGCGGATCGACCTACGAGCAGTACTTC
TRBJ1-1,NA,TRBV5-5,NA,CASSLDPGTEAFF,TGTGCCAGCAGCTTGGACCCAGGCACTGAAGCTTTCTTT
TRBJ1-2,NA,TRBV7-9,NA,CASSLRPESYGYTF,TGTGCCAGCAGCTTACGACCGGAGTCCTATGGCTACACCTTC
TRBJ2-1,TRBD2,TRBV6-5,NA,CASTKRTRDNEQFF,TGTGCCAGCACCAAACGGACTAGGGACAATGAGCAGTTCTTC
TRBJ2-2,NA,TRBV30,once,CAWARQNTGELFF,TGTGCCTGGGCCCGACAGAACACCGGGGAGCTGTTTTTT
TRBJ1-4,TRBD1,TRBV5-1,NA,CASSLEGAGPGGEKLFF,TGCGCCAGCAGCTTGGAGGGGGCAGGACCCGGGGGTGAAAAACTGTTTTTT
TRBJ2-5,NA,TRBV24-1,NA,CATSPSGQPYQETQYF,TGTGCCACCAGCCCCTCTGGACAGCCGTACCAAGAGACCCAGTACTTC
TRBJ2-1,NA,TRBV7-9,NA,CASSLVLSYNEQFF,TGTGCCAGCAGCCTGGTGCTCAGCTACAATGAGCAGTTCTTC
TRBJ2-5,TRBD2,TRBV18,NA,CASSPASGTETQYF,TGTGCCAGCTCACCTGCTAGCGGGACAGAGACCCAGTACTTC
TRBJ2-3,NA,TRBV5-1,NA,CASSTQGTDTQYF,TGCGCCAGCAGTACCCAGGGAACAGATACGCAGTATTTT
TRBJ1-5,NA,TRBV2,once,CASKQGTGNQPQHF,TGTGCCAGCAAGCAGGGAACCGGCAATCAGCCCCAGCATTTT
TRBJ2-1,TRBD2,TRBV19,NA,CASSIREGSYNEQFF,TGTGCCAGTAGTATACGGGAGGGCTCCTACAATGAGCAGTTCTTC
TRBJ1-3,NA,TRBV9,NA,CASSSTDRFSGNTIYF,TGTGCCAGCAGCTCTACTGACAGGTTCTCTGGAAACACCATATATTTT
TRBJ2-1,TRBD1,TRBV5-5,NA,CASSPWTGGRDEQFF,TGTGCCAGCAGCCCTTGGACAGGGGGTAGGGATGAGCAGTTCTTC